Listed below are T cell receptor beta chains from one sample, sequenced in a study of neurological immune-mediated disorders. MiXCR was run by TCRdb on the 5' RACE reads, yielding one entry per CDR3 protein. There are around 66,000 distinct CDR3 sequences in the sample; approximately 4.6% occur only once, and roughly 2% lies in the top ten. Material for sequencing was PBMCs. The source is a woman in her seventies with multiple sclerosis. CDR3s leave out the opening cysteine and the closing phenylalanine or tryptophan. Each record gives: CDR3 protein, V gene, J gene.

ASSLERYRGTSYEQY	TRBV7-6	TRBJ2-7
ASSSYRGYGYT	TRBV7-2	TRBJ1-2
ASSQEGGQQPQH	TRBV4-1	TRBJ1-5
SASGLAGGSSYNEQF	TRBV20-1	TRBJ2-1
SVTRLREQF	TRBV20-1	TRBJ2-1
SVLWRGTQNIQY	TRBV20-1	TRBJ2-4
SANGQAANEQF	TRBV20-1	TRBJ2-1
ASSSLGQGVGQPQH	TRBV12-3/TRBV12-4	TRBJ1-5
ASSRGLFNYGYT	TRBV7-2	TRBJ1-2
ASRAPRVVGNSPLH	TRBV6-5	TRBJ1-6
SATGQGPNEQY	TRBV20-1	TRBJ2-7
SAIRQGDETQY	TRBV20-1	TRBJ2-5
ASSQEGRGQPQH	TRBV4-1	TRBJ1-5